Each of the 29 T cell receptor beta chains below was sequenced from the same sample in a study of cytomegalovirus exposure and HLA in healthy donors. PCR primers comprised 60 Vbeta and 13 Jbeta primers. The method was immunoSEQ multiplex PCR; TCRdb's version includes in-frame clones alone and lacks a portion of them. The data contain 100,000 to 150,000 clones, 17% of them seen just once; the ten biggest clones take up about 3.1%. The sequenced sample was PBMCs. The receptors derive from a female donor in good health and CMV-seropositive.

This clone was observed a handful of times. This chain uses TRBV29-1 with TRBJ2-1; 9 bases align to TRBD2. CDR3 length equals 15 residues. The trim removed 6 bases at V and 5 bases at J, leaving 11 bases unmatched. The germline gives CDR1 SQVTM, CDR2 ANQGSEA. In DNA form, the CDR3 reads TGCAGCGTCTCCCGTAGCGGGAGTATGGACAATGAGCAGTTCTTC. Translated: CSVSRSGSMDNEQFF.

This clone occurred a few times. The chain recombines TRBV15 with TRBJ1-2; 8 nucleotides align to TRBD1. The CDR3 length is 19 residues. Germline assignment: CDR1 LNHNV and CDR2 YYDKDF (reference sequence). With 0 bases clipped from V and 8 bases from J, the junction kept 20 bases outside the gene matches. DNA for the CDR3: TGTGCCACCAGCAGAGATCTTTTTAGGGGGCAGGGGGCAGCCTACGGCTACACCTTC. Translation: CATSRDLFRGQGAAYGYTF.

This chain joins TRBV7-8 and TRBJ2-7, with D possibly matching TRBD2 (5 bases). V was cut by 5 bases and J by 2 bases, with 19 bases left in between. This CDR3 is 16 amino acids long. Germline V lookup: CDR1 SGHVS, CDR2 FQNEAQ. This CDR3 reads CASSLAGGAETYEQYF. The CDR3 region has the DNA TGTGCCAGCAGCCTCGCGGGTGGAGCAGAGACCTACGAGCAGTACTTC.

This chain uses TRBV19 with TRBJ2-7, with 9 nucleotides matching TRBD1. The CDR3 covers 15 residues. J gave up 7 bases and V 7 bases, and 14 bases lay outside the gene matches. The germline V gene has CDR1 LNHDA and CDR2 SQIVND (reference sequence). CDR3 protein: CASIQLQDRGREQYF. The DNA of the CDR3 is TGTGCCAGTATCCAACTACAGGACAGGGGAAGGGAGCAGTACTTC.

A few counts support this clone. This chain connects TRBV19 to TRBJ2-2, with D possibly being TRBD2 (5 bases). The V gene lost 5 bases and the J gene lost 7 bases, with 17 bases spanning the gap. This CDR3 is built from 15 residues. CDR1 and CDR2 (germline): LNHDA, SQIVND (reference sequence). In nucleotides, the CDR3 is TGTGCCAGTAGTCCCGGACCGAGCCGGGGCGGGGAGCTGTTTTTT. Translation gives CASSPGPSRGGELFF. The full variable domain, in which reference TRBV19 and TRBJ2-2 provide the parts outside the CDR3, is DGGITQSPKYLFRKEGQNVTLSCEQNLNHDAMYWYRQDPGQGLRLIYYSQIVNDFQKGDIAEGYSVSREKKESFPLTVTSAQKNPTAFYLCASSPGPSRGGELFFGEGSRLTVL.

The chain has TRBV5-1 and TRBJ2-3; 9 bases match TRBD1. Germline trimming cut 4 bases from V and 0 bases from J; bases unmatched to any gene: 6. This CDR3 contains 16 residues. From germline, CDR1 is SGHRS and CDR2 YFSETQ. The CDR3 nucleotides read TGCGCCAGCAGCCAATGGACAGGGGCCAGCACAGATACGCAGTATTTT. Translation gives CASSQWTGASTDTQYF.

This clone turned up a few times. The genes are TRBV2 and TRBJ2-7, with D maybe TRBD2 (6 bases). The CDR3 has 14 residues. V lost 6 bases, J lost 2 bases, and 14 bases lay in between. Looked up from germline, CDR1 is SNHLY and CDR2 is FYNNEI. In DNA, the CDR3 is TGTGCCAGCAGCCCCAGACTAGATGCCTACGAGCAGTACTTC. This sequence encodes CASSPRLDAYEQYF.

The chain carries TRBV10-3 and TRBJ2-1; D remains unclear. The V end was cut by 3 bases, the J end by 5 bases, with 14 bases between. Germline loops: CDR1 ENHRY, CDR2 SYGVKD. The CDR3 extends over 15 amino acids. The CDR3 DNA reads TGTGCCATCAGTGACTTCATGGCGGCAGACAATGAGCAGTTCTTC. Protein: CAISDFMAADNEQFF.

This clone has a handful of counts. The chain links TRBV2 to TRBJ2-5; tentative D call: TRBD1 (6 bases). There are 11 residues in the CDR3. Per the germline V gene, CDR1 is SNHLY and CDR2 is FYNNEI. Trimming left V 9 bases short and J 3 bases short, with 8 bases between. The CDR3 nucleotides are TGTGCCAGTGAGGGGGAAGAGACCCAGTACTTC. It is translated as CASEGEETQYF.

This clone has a handful of counts. The J gene is TRBJ2-1, the V gene TRBV7-3; D unresolved. The germline gives CDR1 SGHTA, CDR2 FQGTGA. V was pared by 6 bases and J by 4 bases, with 4 bases between. The CDR3 contains 11 residues. CDR3 DNA: TGTGCCAGCAGAGCTTACAATGAGCAGTTCTTC. The encoded protein is CASRAYNEQFF. The full variable domain, with the rest looked up from reference TRBV7-3 and TRBJ2-1, is GAGVSQTPSNKVTEKGKYVELRCDPISGHTALYWYRQSLGQGPEFLIYFQGTGAADDSGLPNDRFFAVRPEGSVSTLKIQRTERGDSAVYLCASRAYNEQFFGPGTRLTVL.

A few counts support this clone. The rearrangement joins TRBV7-8 to TRBJ1-2; TRBD1 matches 10 bases. The germline gives CDR1 SGHVS, CDR2 FQNEAQ. The CDR3 is made up of 14 amino acids. J lost 3 bases, V lost 5 bases, and 3 bases had no gene match. The CDR3 DNA sequence: TGTGCCAGCAGCCGGGACAGGGGAGACTATGGCTACACCTTC. Its translation is CASSRDRGDYGYTF. Drawing the rest from reference TRBV7-8 and TRBJ1-2, the complete variable domain is GAGVSQSPRYKVAKRGQDVALRCDPISGHVSLFWYQQALGQGPEFLTYFQNEAQLDKSGLPSDRFFAERPEGSVSTLKIQRTQQEDSAVYLCASSRDRGDYGYTFGSGTRLTVV.

The gene calls are TRBV9 and TRBJ1-1; 7 bases are a match to TRBD1. CDR1 and CDR2 from the germline V gene are SGDLS and YYNGEE. The CDR3 is 16 residues long. V was pared by 4 bases and J by 1 base, with 10 bases of the junction left unmatched. The CDR3, as DNA: TGTGCCAGCAGCCCTACAGGGGCCGGGGGGAACACTGAAGCTTTCTTT. This codes for CASSPTGAGGNTEAFF. Full variable domain (rest looked up from reference TRBV9 and TRBJ1-1): DSGVTQTPKHLITATGQRVTLRCSPRSGDLSVYWYQQSLDQGLQFLIQYYNGEERAKGNILERFSAQQFPDLHSELNLSSLELGDSALYFCASSPTGAGGNTEAFFGQGTRLTVV.

This clone was counted between two and nine times. The chain uses TRBV15 and TRBJ1-5; a weak D match, TRBD1 (6 bases). The length of the CDR3 is 17 residues. V was pared by 2 bases and J by 0 bases, with 14 bases between. Germline V gives CDR1 LNHNV, CDR2 YYDKDF (reference sequence). In DNA form, the CDR3 reads TGTGCCACCAGCAGACGCTCCGGACAGTTTAGCAATCAGCCCCAGCATTTT. This gives the protein CATSRRSGQFSNQPQHF.

This clone appeared a few times. CDR3 protein: CASRLGLAGVYEQYF. As DNA, the CDR3 is TGTGCCAGCAGGCTGGGACTAGCGGGAGTCTACGAGCAGTACTTC. This chain joins TRBV6-5 and TRBJ2-7; TRBD2 matches at 14 bases. V was pared by 6 bases and J by 3 bases, with 4 bases of the junction left unmatched. The CDR3 sequence is 15 residues long. From germline, CDR1 is MNHEY and CDR2 SVGAGI.

The J gene is TRBJ1-1, the V gene TRBV10-1; D is perhaps TRBD1 (6 bases). With 0 bases removed from V and 7 bases from J, the gap between germline ends came to 12 bases. This CDR3 is 14 amino acids long. CDR1 and CDR2 from the germline V gene are WNHNN and SYGVQD (reference sequence). The CDR3 nucleotides read TGCGCCAGCAGTGAGTCGGGTTTGACAGGTGAAGCTTTCTTT. Translation: CASSESGLTGEAFF.

This clone has a handful of counts. The rearrangement links TRBV27 to TRBJ2-1; 9 positions agree with TRBD2. The CDR3 totals 15 residues. Germline trimming cut 3 bases from V and 5 bases from J; bases unmatched to any gene: 5. In germline, CDR1 is MNHEY, CDR2 SMNVEV (reference sequence). The CDR3 sequence: CASSFPGLAHNEQFF. CDR3 nucleotides: TGTGCCAGCAGTTTCCCGGGACTAGCTCACAATGAGCAGTTCTTC.

V gene TRBV15 combines with J gene TRBJ2-7; no clear D. V lost 0 bases and J 2 bases, leaving 8 bases between the germline ends. The CDR3 is 14 residues long. Germline values: CDR1 LNHNV, CDR2 YYDKDF (reference sequence). In DNA form, the CDR3 reads TGTGCCACCAGCAGAGACAGAATAACCTACGAGCAGTACTTC. Encoded protein: CATSRDRITYEQYF.

This clone was detected a few times. The gene calls are TRBV4-2 and TRBJ2-3, with D tentatively TRBD2 (5 bases). V shed 4 bases and J shed 2 bases, with 16 bases lying between them. The germline CDR1 and CDR2 sequences are LGHNA and YNFKEQ. The CDR3 contains 16 residues. The chain's CDR3 is CASSPSRGPLTDTQYF. In DNA, the CDR3 is TGTGCCAGCAGCCCCAGTCGAGGGCCACTCACAGATACGCAGTATTTT.

This clone came up once. This chain uses TRBV6-5 with TRBJ2-1; D is perhaps TRBD2 (5 bases). Trimming removed 10 bases from V and 4 bases from J, with 14 bases in between. There are 13 residues in the CDR3. Germline V CDR1 and CDR2: MNHEY, SVGAGI. CDR3 coding DNA: TGTGCCACCTCACTAGAATCTTACAATGAGCAGTTCTTC. Protein: CATSLESYNEQFF.

In its sample, this clone was seen a few times. The chain carries TRBV5-1 and TRBJ2-6, with a weak D call TRBD1 (5 bases). CDR3 size: 17 residues. V was clipped by 0 bases and J by 3 bases, with 13 bases between them. The germline CDR1 and CDR2 sequences are SGHRS and YFSETQ. CDR3 residues: CASSLEGLIGGANVLTF. The CDR3 nucleotides are TGCGCCAGCAGCTTGGAGGGGCTAATTGGTGGGGCCAACGTCCTGACTTTC.

This clone was seen only a few times. The rearrangement uses TRBV19 and TRBJ1-2; 9 nucleotides agree with TRBD1. Looked up from germline, CDR1 is LNHDA and CDR2 is SQIVND (reference sequence). CDR3 size: 15 residues. Trimming cost V 5 bases and J 1 base; bases outside gene matches: 5. The DNA of the CDR3 is TGTGCCAGTAGTCCGGGACAGGGAGGTAACTATGGCTACACCTTC. It is translated as CASSPGQGGNYGYTF.

The chain carries TRBV6-4 and TRBJ2-3, with D possibly TRBD2 on 6 matching bases. This CDR3 has 15 residues. V shed 3 bases and J shed 2 bases, with 12 bases lying between them. Looked up from germline, CDR1 is MRHNA and CDR2 is SNTAGT. Written as DNA, the CDR3 is TGTGCCAGCAGTGAAACCGGGAGACCCACAGATACGCAGTATTTT. This codes for CASSETGRPTDTQYF.

The V call is TRBV7-9, the J call TRBJ2-1, with 9 bases aligning to TRBD2. With 4 bases clipped from V and 6 bases from J, the junction kept 10 bases outside the gene matches. Germline loops: CDR1 SEHNR, CDR2 FQNEAQ (reference sequence). The CDR3 extends over 16 amino acids. The CDR3 here is CASSYNSGTSSNEQFF. The CDR3, as DNA: TGTGCCAGCAGCTACAATTCCGGGACTAGCAGCAATGAGCAGTTCTTC. Full variable domain (rest looked up from reference TRBV7-9 and TRBJ2-1): DTGVSQNPRHKITKRGQNVTFRCDPISEHNRLYWYRQTLGQGPEFLTYFQNEAQLEKSRLLSDRFSAERPKGSFSTLEIQRTEQGDSAMYLCASSYNSGTSSNEQFFGPGTRLTVL.

V and J are TRBV9 and TRBJ2-2, with D tentatively TRBD1 (5 bases). Germline values: CDR1 SGDLS, CDR2 YYNGEE. This CDR3 is 13 amino acids long. V dropped 1 base and J dropped 5 bases, with 6 bases sitting between them. CDR3 sequence reads: CASSVKGTGELFF. The CDR3 DNA follows: TGTGCCAGCAGCGTAAAGGGGACCGGGGAGCTGTTTTTT.

This clone appeared a few times. The chain recombines TRBV5-5 with TRBJ2-5; tentatively, D is TRBD2 (6 bases). The CDR3 contains 16 residues. The germline V gene encodes CDR1 SGHKS and CDR2 YYEKEE (reference sequence). V lost 6 bases to trimming and J lost 7 bases, with 25 bases between them. CDR3 protein: CASTVGGSGLMPTQYF. The DNA for the CDR3 is TGTGCCAGCACCGTCGGGGGATCGGGCCTAATGCCGACCCAGTACTTC.

The chain carries TRBV5-1 and TRBJ2-7; 11 positions match TRBD2. V trimming: 4 bases; J trimming: 0 bases; junction bases outside the gene matches: 9. Germline V lookup: CDR1 SGHRS, CDR2 YFSETQ. This CDR3 spans 17 amino acids. The CDR3, as DNA: TGCGCCAGCAGCCCCCCTACCGGGACTAGCGGCTCCTACGAGCAGTACTTC. It yields the protein CASSPPTGTSGSYEQYF.

The V call is TRBV27, the J call TRBJ2-7, with TRBD2 matching over 11 bases. The CDR3 totals 17 residues. Trimming at V came to 5 bases and at J to 5 bases, leaving 14 bases not matched to a gene. Germline assignment: CDR1 MNHEY and CDR2 SMNVEV (reference sequence). The CDR3 bases are TGTGCCAGCAGTCCCCTCGTTTTAGCGGGAGGGCCCCACGAGCAGTACTTC. This gives the protein CASSPLVLAGGPHEQYF.

A few counts support this clone. The V gene is TRBV6-6, the J gene TRBJ1-1, with D possibly matching TRBD1 (5 bases). This CDR3 has 14 residues. CDR1 is MNHNY and CDR2 is SVGAGI in the germline V gene (reference sequence). Trimming left V 2 bases short and J 5 bases short, with 12 bases between. The CDR3 nucleotides read TGTGCCAGCAGTTACCTGACGTCAGGGACTGAAGCTTTCTTT. As protein: CASSYLTSGTEAFF.

The genes are TRBV11-2 and TRBJ2-1, with TRBD2 identical over 9 bases. Germline CDR1 SGHAT, CDR2 FQNNGV. This CDR3 is 16 amino acids long. V was pared by 5 bases and J by 0 bases, with 5 bases of the junction left unmatched. CDR3 in amino acids: CASSKIAGASYNEQFF. In nucleotides, the CDR3 is TGTGCCAGCAGCAAGATAGCGGGGGCCTCCTACAATGAGCAGTTCTTC.